This T cell receptor (beta chain) is drawn from a study of T-cell reconstitution after alpha-beta-depleted transplantation in children. Overall study findings and caveats: T-cell counts and diversity at one year post-transplant came mainly from newly produced T cells. Several hundred rapidly expanded clones from non-depleted graft cells reportedly supplied alpha-beta T cells about two months post-transplant. Some patients' high day-60 TCRbeta diversity was traced to surviving recipient T cells and thymic progenitors.

This clonotype has a handful of counts. Its antigen is unidentified. Unique molecular identifiers were incorporated into the prepared TCRbeta library. Using its own MiXCR run on the PCR reads, TCRdb lists one record per CDR3 protein. The table has about 300,000 distinct CDR3 sequences, 9.5% to 13% seen once; the top ten hold 7.5%. Germline values: CDR1 LGHNT, CDR2 FRNRAP. V lost 0 bases, J lost 0 bases, and 13 bases lay in between. There are 17 residues in the CDR3. This rearrangement joins TRBV12-5 to TRBJ2-3; D possibly corresponds to TRBD1 (6 bases). The sequence derives from a boy younger than two with acute myeloid leukemia, due to receive a stem cell transplant. Sequenced here: PBMCs, sampled before TCRalphabeta/CD19-depleted stem cell transplant. The chain's CDR3 is CASGLVAGAPSTDTQYF. CDR3 DNA sequence: TGTGCTAGTGGTTTGGTAGCAGGGGCCCCTAGCACAGATACGCAGTATTTT.